This passage covers 15 T cell receptor beta chains from one sample sequenced in a study of CD8+ T cells in alopecia areata. Extraction of RNA preceded its reverse transcription into cDNA, which served as the sequencing template. The data were produced by immunoSEQ multiplex PCR, yet TCRdb's version contains in-frame clones alone and is incomplete. The data hold 100,000 or so clones, with 55% to 75% observed a single time. Treatment described: oral pan-JAK inhibitor, 5-10 mg twice daily. The source was CD8+ T cells sorted from blood, collected between weeks 55 and 65, from a patient treated with tofacitinib. The receptors stem from a human donor with alopecia areata.

The J gene is TRBJ2-7, the V gene TRBV7-9; 8 nucleotides agree with TRBD2. CDR3 size: 17 residues. V lost 1 base and J lost 1; bases outside the gene matches: 9. Germline CDR1 is SEHNR and CDR2 is FQNEAQ (reference sequence). The CDR3 loop is CASSLVVTSEFSYEQYF. The CDR3 region has the DNA TGTGCCAGCAGCTTAGTGGTGACTAGCGAGTTTTCCTACGAGCAGTACTTC.

This sequence joins TRBV2 and TRBJ1-2; 9 bases are a match to TRBD1. This CDR3 comprises 12 residues. The J segment lost 8 bases and the V segment lost 6 bases, leaving 4 bases of the junction unmatched. Looked up from germline, CDR1 is SNHLY and CDR2 is FYNNEI. The CDR3: CASRGDRAGYTF. The CDR3 DNA sequence: TGTGCCAGCAGGGGGGACAGGGCGGGCTACACCTTC.

This clone appeared a single time. The rearrangement uses TRBV6-1 and TRBJ2-7, with TRBD2 matching over 12 bases. V lost 4 bases, J lost 0 bases, and 7 bases stayed unmatched. The CDR3 consists of 17 residues. The V gene's germline CDR1 is MNHNS and CDR2 SASEGT. CDR3 bases: TGTGCCAGCAGTGCCGGACTAGCGGGGACCTACTCCTACGAGCAGTACTTC. Its translation: CASSAGLAGTYSYEQYF.

The rearrangement joins TRBV27 to TRBJ1-1; D unresolved. Germline assignment: CDR1 MNHEY and CDR2 SMNVEV (reference sequence). The CDR3 runs to 15 residues. V was pared by 3 bases and J by 4 bases, with 15 bases between. The CDR3 region is CASSLAPTLSTEAFF. CDR3 bases: TGTGCCAGCAGTTTGGCTCCTACTTTGAGCACTGAAGCTTTCTTT.

This chain connects TRBV27 to TRBJ1-1, with D possibly TRBD1 on 6 matching bases. Germline V CDR1 and CDR2: MNHEY, SMNVEV (reference sequence). The CDR3 consists of 13 residues. V was pared by 9 bases and J by 5 bases, with 16 bases between. CDR3 bases: TGTGCCAGTACTAACGGGGGCCTGACTGAAGCTTTCTTT. This encodes CASTNGGLTEAFF.

This clone was picked up a small number of times. V usage is TRBV29-1 and J usage is TRBJ2-5, with unresolved D. Germline loops: CDR1 SQVTM, CDR2 ANQGSEA. This CDR3 contains 12 residues. The germline V and J ends were trimmed by 7 bases and 5 bases, with 14 bases remaining between them. The CDR3 reads CSAEESPETQYF. The CDR3 nucleotides read TGCAGCGCTGAGGAGTCCCCGGAGACCCAGTACTTC.

This chain joins TRBV5-6 and TRBJ2-5; D unclear. V lost 2 bases, J lost 1 base, and 21 bases lay in between. Germline values: CDR1 SGHDT, CDR2 YYEEEE. CDR3 length: 18 residues. The CDR3, as DNA: TGTGCCAGCAGCTTCCCATCTGGTCGCCCATCCCCCCAAGAGACCCAGTACTTC. It encodes CASSFPSGRPSPQETQYF.

The V call is TRBV11-2, the J call TRBJ2-5, with a possible D match to TRBD2 (6 bases). The CDR3 is 14 residues long. Trimming pared 4 bases from V and 7 bases from J, leaving 16 bases between. Germline V lookup: CDR1 SGHAT, CDR2 FQNNGV. The CDR3 bases are TGTGCCAGCAGCTCCCCGAGGGCGCGGGGGACCCAGTACTTC. It yields the protein CASSSPRARGTQYF.

Details on this clone: Germline and junction disagree at one end, which may indicate a read error. The chain uses TRBV13 and TRBJ1-5, with 10 bases fitting TRBD1. Germline CDR1 is PRHDT and CDR2 is FYEKMQ (reference sequence). The CDR3 is made up of 14 amino acids. The CDR3 here is CASSLGTGDQPQHF. The CDR3 DNA reads as TGTGCCAGCAGCCTAGGGACAGGGGATCAGCCCCAGCATTTT.

This clone was seen more than once but under ten times. In DNA, the CDR3 is TGTGCCAGTAGTATTGGGACAGACTATGGCTACACCTTC. Protein product: CASSIGTDYGYTF. This chain connects TRBV19 to TRBJ1-2; TRBD1 matches 7 bases. The V segment lost 3 bases and the J segment 3 bases; nucleotides outside the gene matches: 1. Germline V CDR1 and CDR2: LNHDA, SQIVND (reference sequence). The CDR3 is made up of 13 amino acids. The variable domain in full, with the rest retrieved from reference TRBV19 and TRBJ1-2, is DGGITQSPKYLFRKEGQNVTLSCEQNLNHDAMYWYRQDPGQGLRLIYYSQIVNDFQKGDIAEGYSVSREKKESFPLTVTSAQKNPTAFYLCASSIGTDYGYTFGSGTRLTVV.

V gene TRBV19 combines with J gene TRBJ1-5; 7 bases are a match to TRBD1. The CDR3 loop spans 13 amino acids. J was trimmed by 7 bases and V by 6 bases; bases with no gene match: 6. Germline assignment: CDR1 LNHDA and CDR2 SQIVND (reference sequence). CDR3 coding DNA: TGTGCCAGTAGCGACAGGGTCAGCCAGCCCCAGCATTTT. It yields the protein CASSDRVSQPQHF.

The chain couples TRBV9 to TRBJ1-2; D is perhaps TRBD1 (5 bases). Trimming took off 0 bases at V and 6 bases at J, with 9 bases between the two ends. CDR1 and CDR2 from the germline V gene are SGDLS and YYNGEE. The CDR3 consists of 13 residues. CDR3 amino acids: CASSVVLGDGYTF. Here the CDR3 DNA reads TGTGCCAGCAGCGTAGTTTTAGGGGATGGCTACACCTTC.

This chain links TRBV30 with TRBJ1-1; no reliable D call. V lost 2 bases and J 1 base, leaving 8 bases between the germline ends. Germline CDR1 GTSNPN, CDR2 SVGIG (reference sequence). The CDR3 runs to 13 residues. The CDR3 nucleotides are TGTGCCTGGAGTACAGCCCAGAACACTGAAGCTTTCTTT. Protein: CAWSTAQNTEAFF.

The chain uses TRBV9 and TRBJ1-1; D may be TRBD1 (6 bases). This CDR3 is 14 amino acids long. V was clipped by 3 bases and J by 1 base, with 10 bases between them. CDR1 and CDR2 (germline): SGDLS, YYNGEE. Here the CDR3 DNA reads TGTGCCAGCAGCGAAGCACAGGGGAACACTGAAGCTTTCTTT. It specifies CASSEAQGNTEAFF. Full variable domain (rest looked up from reference TRBV9 and TRBJ1-1): DSGVTQTPKHLITATGQRVTLRCSPRSGDLSVYWYQQSLDQGLQFLIQYYNGEERAKGNILERFSAQQFPDLHSELNLSSLELGDSALYFCASSEAQGNTEAFFGQGTRLTVV.

The sample holds a few counts of this clone. The chain has TRBV29-1 and TRBJ1-2; D may be TRBD1 (5 bases). Trimming shortened V by 3 bases and J by 0 bases, and 14 bases separated the two germline ends. Per germline, CDR1 SQVTM and CDR2 ANQGSEA. The CDR3 totals 15 residues. CDR3 sequence: CSVDGTPRTNYGYTF. Written as DNA, the CDR3 is TGCAGCGTTGACGGGACCCCTCGCACTAACTATGGCTACACCTTC.